Below are 15 T cell receptor beta chains sequenced from a single sample in a study of blood T cell repertoires in COVID-19. Generated by immunoSEQ multiplex PCR, the TCRdb table keeps only in-frame clones and is missing some. Of 310,000 or so clones in the sample, 65% to 85% were seen once. The specimen sequenced was peripheral blood. The receptors here all came from a woman aged 50 to 65 with acute or convalescent COVID-19.

This clone has just a few counts. This chain joins TRBV10-3 and TRBJ2-7; 7 bases match TRBD1. J was trimmed by 6 bases and V by 6 bases; bases with no gene match: 8. This CDR3 is 13 amino acids long. Germline V gene data show CDR1 as ENHRY and CDR2 as SYGVKD. CDR3 region: CAIRGDSYIEQYF. The CDR3 DNA reads as TGTGCCATCAGAGGGGACAGTTATATCGAGCAGTACTTC.

V is TRBV5-4 and J is TRBJ2-5; no firm D call. The V end was cut by 4 bases, the J end by 5 bases, with 15 bases between. The V gene's germline CDR1 is SGHNT and CDR2 YYREEE (reference sequence). This CDR3 comprises 14 residues. CDR3 sequence reads: CASSLGYDGETQYF. The CDR3 nucleotides read TGTGCCAGCAGCCTGGGATATGACGGGGAGACCCAGTACTTC.

This clone was recorded at least ten times. J is TRBJ1-2 and V is TRBV5-1, with a weak D call TRBD1 (5 bases). Trimming removed 3 bases from V and 2 bases from J, with 11 bases in between. Germline CDR1 reads SGHRS; CDR2 reads YFSETQ. The CDR3 covers 14 residues. CDR3 in amino acids: CASSYGGENYGYTF. As DNA, the CDR3 is TGCGCCAGCAGCTATGGGGGGGAAAACTATGGCTACACCTTC.

This sequence joins TRBV11-3 and TRBJ2-1; 8 nucleotides line up with TRBD2. The length of the CDR3 is 16 residues. The germline gives CDR1 SGHNT, CDR2 YENEEA. V trimming: 0 bases; J trimming: 5 bases; junction bases outside the gene matches: 6. The CDR3 region is CASSLDVTSGHNEQFF. CDR3 bases: TGTGCCAGCAGCTTAGACGTAACTAGCGGACACAATGAGCAGTTCTTC.

This clone was observed once. V gene TRBV14 combines with J gene TRBJ1-4; D remains unclear. Germline V gene data show CDR1 as SGHDN and CDR2 as FVKESK. There are 17 residues in the CDR3. V lost 1 base and J 0 bases, leaving 12 bases between the germline ends. The CDR3 loop is CASSQVPSGATNEKLFF. The CDR3 region has the DNA TGTGCCAGCAGCCAAGTCCCGAGCGGGGCAACTAATGAAAAACTGTTTTTT.

This clone was counted between two and nine times. V is TRBV2 and J is TRBJ2-5; TRBD1 aligns across 8 bases. Germline V lookup: CDR1 SNHLY, CDR2 FYNNEI. The junction had 10 bases not matched to a gene; V was cut back by 8 bases and J by 2 bases. The CDR3 is made up of 15 amino acids. This chain's CDR3 is CASLTGQADQETQYF. The CDR3 region has the DNA TGTGCCAGCCTTACGGGACAGGCCGATCAAGAGACCCAGTACTTC.

A remark on this clone: Other DNA sequences within the sample encode an identical CDR3. The V and J genes are TRBV18 and TRBJ2-7; TRBD1 matches 9 bases. The CDR3 sequence is 15 residues long. Trimming removed 0 bases from V and 4 bases from J; junction bases left unmatched: 4. Germline assignment: CDR1 KGHSH and CDR2 LQKENI. The CDR3 DNA follows: TGTGCCAGCTCACCACCGGGACAGGGTCTGTACGAGCAGTACTTC. Protein sequence: CASSPPGQGLYEQYF.

The CDR3 DNA reads TGTGCCAGCAGTTACTGGGACAGGGGGCCCTATGGCTACACCTTC. This gives the protein CASSYWDRGPYGYTF. V gene TRBV6-5 combines with J gene TRBJ1-2; 12 bases fit TRBD1. The CDR3 is 15 amino acids. CDR1 is MNHEY and CDR2 is SVGAGI in the germline V gene. V dropped 1 base and J dropped 4; count of bases not matched to a gene: 1.

The chain combines TRBV7-2 with TRBJ2-2; D might be TRBD1 (5 bases). The CDR3 consists of 15 residues. The V gene lost 5 bases and the J gene lost 4 bases, with 14 bases spanning the gap. Germline-derived CDR1 and CDR2 are SGHTA and FQGNSA. The CDR3 sequence: CASSPADIPTGELFF. The CDR3 DNA reads as TGTGCCAGCAGCCCGGCGGACATTCCCACCGGGGAGCTGTTTTTT.

V gene TRBV6-4 combines with J gene TRBJ2-3; 10 nucleotides align to TRBD2. The CDR3 spans 14 residues. With V trimmed by 2 bases and J by 4 bases, 0 bases remained unmatched. Germline lookup yields CDR1 MRHNA and CDR2 SNTAGT. CDR3 sequence: CASSDLAGADTQYF. The CDR3 coding sequence is TGTGCCAGCAGTGACCTAGCGGGGGCAGATACGCAGTATTTT.

This clone came up once. This rearrangement joins TRBV5-1 to TRBJ1-1, with 8 bases that match TRBD1. Germline CDR1 and CDR2: SGHRS and YFSETQ. Trimming took 5 bases from V and 1 from J; bases not matched to a gene: 4. The CDR3 has 14 residues. The CDR3 sequence: CASRAGTGNTEAFF. In DNA, the CDR3 is TGCGCCAGCAGAGCAGGGACAGGGAACACTGAAGCTTTCTTT.

The chain uses TRBV24-1 and TRBJ1-5, with 9 positions matching TRBD1. The V and J ends lost 6 bases and 3 bases, in that order; junction bases with no gene match: 8. The CDR3 has 16 residues. The germline gives CDR1 KGHDR, CDR2 SFDVKD. The CDR3 DNA reads as TGTGCCACCAGTAACCCAGACAGGGGGGTCAATCAGCCCCAGCATTTT. This encodes CATSNPDRGVNQPQHF.

V and J are TRBV4-2 and TRBJ1-3, with D maybe TRBD1 (6 bases). This CDR3 is 17 amino acids long. V lost 1 base and J lost 1, with 14 bases in between. Germline V gene data show CDR1 as LGHNA and CDR2 as YNFKEQ. The CDR3 sequence: CASSQVRGARSGNTIYF. Here the CDR3 DNA reads TGTGCCAGCAGCCAAGTGCGGGGGGCGCGGTCTGGAAACACCATATATTTT.

The chain links TRBV24-1 to TRBJ1-2; TRBD1 matches at 10 bases. With V trimmed by 4 bases and J by 8 bases, 9 bases remained unmatched. CDR1 is KGHDR, CDR2 SFDVKD, per germline. This CDR3 is 15 amino acids long. Here the CDR3 DNA reads TGTGCCACCAGTGACTCGGGACAGGGGAACAGGGGCTACACCTTC. It is translated as CATSDSGQGNRGYTF.

This chain uses TRBV6-5 with TRBJ2-5, with a tentative D call TRBD1 (6 bases). The CDR3 runs to 13 residues. CDR1 is MNHEY and CDR2 is SVGAGI in the germline V gene. V lost 5 bases, J lost 5 bases, and 12 bases lay in between. CDR3 in amino acids: CASSPGVWETQYF. CDR3 DNA sequence: TGTGCCAGCAGTCCAGGGGTGTGGGAGACCCAGTACTTC.